Listed below are T cell receptor beta chains from one sample, sequenced in a study of spatial heterogeneity in lung cancer. Via MiXCR, TCRdb re-called the 5' RACE reads, giving one row per CDR3 protein. Of about 12,000 distinct CDR3 sequences detected, about 3.8% appear once; the ten largest clones hold more than 40%. The sample here was PBMCs, taken at surgery. Receptors were obtained from a male donor with early-stage non-small cell lung cancer. The CDR3 runs from the conserved cysteine through the conserved F or W. Each record gives: clone size, V gene, J gene, D gene, CDR3 DNA, CDR3 protein. The D gene is left open where the match is weak. Rows give clone size only sometimes, using once, few, many, or a class for an expanded clone.

many,TRBV25-1,TRBJ2-3,NA,TGTGCCAGCGACAGCGGCACAGATACGCAGTATTTT,CASDSGTDTQYF
many,TRBV2,TRBJ2-1,TRBD2,TGTGCCAGCGGTGGGATTAGCGGGCCCCCCAATGAGCAGTTCTTC,CASGGISGPPNEQFF
many,TRBV6-2/TRBV6-3,TRBJ2-3,NA,TGTGCCAGCAGTGCCGATGTGGATACGCAGTATTTT,CASSADVDTQYF
many,TRBV11-2,TRBJ2-4,NA,TGTGCCAGCAGCTCCATCCGAATCAACCACATTCAGTACTTC,CASSSIRINHIQYF
many,TRBV20-1,TRBJ2-3,TRBD2,TGCAGTGCTATTTATAGCGGGAGGTTGGGTACGCAGTATTTT,CSAIYSGRLGTQYF
NA,TRBV7-2,TRBJ1-2,TRBD1,TGTGCCAGCAGCTCGACAGGGCTTGGCTATGGCTACACCTTC,CASSSTGLGYGYTF
many,TRBV9,TRBJ2-6,NA,TGTGCCAGCAGCACCTCGAGGCAGTTCTCTGGGGCCAACGTCCTGACTTTC,CASSTSRQFSGANVLTF
few,TRBV27,TRBJ2-3,NA,TGTGCCAGCAGTTTTGGGTTCGGCTCGACCTCAGATACGCAGTATTTT,CASSFGFGSTSDTQYF
few,TRBV4-2,TRBJ2-2,NA,TGTGCCAGCAGCCCCACAGGGACGGACACCGGGGAGCTGTTTTTT,CASSPTGTDTGELFF
many,TRBV12-3/TRBV12-4,TRBJ1-5,TRBD1,TGTGCCAGCAGTTTGTCCGGGACAGGTTACAATCAGCCCCAGCATTTT,CASSLSGTGYNQPQHF
many,TRBV29-1,TRBJ2-1,NA,TGCAGCGTTGGTCTTCCGCTCTCCTACAATGAGCAGTTCTTC,CSVGLPLSYNEQFF
NA,TRBV20-1,TRBJ2-7,NA,TGCAGTGCTAGCGAGCGGGCCAGGTACGAGCAGTACTTC,CSASERARYEQYF
many,TRBV20-1,TRBJ1-4,TRBD1,TGCAGTGCTTCCAAGACAGGGGGCGACGAAAAACTGTTTTTT,CSASKTGGDEKLFF
many,TRBV7-8,TRBJ2-7,NA,TGTGCCAGCACCCCTTCCCCCGCCAGGACCTACGAGCAGTACTTC,CASTPSPARTYEQYF
many,TRBV27,TRBJ2-3,NA,TGTGCCAGCAGTTCGAGGAGTTGGGGGGATACGCAGTATTTT,CASSSRSWGDTQYF
NA,TRBV19,TRBJ2-5,TRBD2,TGTGCCAGTCATAGCGGGAGGGCCGGTGAGACCCAGTACTTC,CASHSGRAGETQYF
few,TRBV15,TRBJ2-7,TRBD2,TGTGCCACCAGCAGAGATACCGGGAGGGACGAGCAGTACTTC,CATSRDTGRDEQYF
NA,TRBV7-8,TRBJ2-7,NA,TGTGCCAGCAGCTCGCGACGGATTACCTACGAGCAGTACTTC,CASSSRRITYEQYF
NA,TRBV3-1,TRBJ2-7,NA,TGTGCCAGCAGCCAAGATCTGAGCGCGCGCGAGCAGTACTTC,CASSQDLSAREQYF
many,TRBV6-2/TRBV6-3,TRBJ2-7,TRBD2,TGTGCCAGCAGCACCCCCCCTAGCGGCCTATTCTACGAGCAGTACTTC,CASSTPPSGLFYEQYF
many,TRBV7-9,TRBJ2-1,NA,TGTGCCAGCAGCCCCATCACCCCAACAGGGTGGGATGAGCAGTTCTTC,CASSPITPTGWDEQFF
many,TRBV5-1,TRBJ2-7,NA,TGCGCCAGCAGCTTGGAACCGGGACCCACCTACGAGCAGTACTTC,CASSLEPGPTYEQYF
many,TRBV10-3,TRBJ2-5,NA,TGTGCCACCAGCAGAAGTTCGGGGGAGACCCAGTACTTC,CATSRSSGETQYF
NA,TRBV20-1,TRBJ2-7,TRBD2,TGCAGTGCTAGAGATCGTAGGCTAGCGGGTTCTAACGAGCAGTACTTC,CSARDRRLAGSNEQYF
NA,TRBV20-1,TRBJ2-7,NA,TGCAGTGCTAGGTGGGATTCCTACGAGCAGTACTTC,CSARWDSYEQYF
many,TRBV6-2/TRBV6-3,TRBJ2-7,TRBD2,TGTGCCAGCAGAACTAGCGGAACCTACGAGCAGTACTTC,CASRTSGTYEQYF
many,TRBV2,TRBJ2-5,NA,TGTGCCAGCAGTGAGTGGGAGACCCAGTACTTC,CASSEWETQYF
many,TRBV7-2,TRBJ1-5,TRBD1,TGTGCCAGCAGCTTAAACAGGGGGTTCCACCAGCCCCAGCATTTT,CASSLNRGFHQPQHF
many,TRBV28,TRBJ2-2,TRBD1,TGTGCCAGCAATGGGGAAGGGGGCTTTTCCGGGGAGCTGTTTTTT,CASNGEGGFSGELFF
many,TRBV28,TRBJ2-7,TRBD2,TGTGCCAGCAGTTTCGCGGGAGTGTGGCAGTACTTC,CASSFAGVWQYF
many,TRBV3-1,TRBJ1-5,NA,TGTGCCAGCAGCCTAACAGGGAATCAGCCCCAGCATTTT,CASSLTGNQPQHF
many,TRBV6-5,TRBJ2-2,TRBD2,TGTGCCACTCGGACTAGCGGGAGGAGGAACACCGGGGAGCTGTTTTTT,CATRTSGRRNTGELFF
many,TRBV24-1,TRBJ2-1,NA,TGTGCCACCAGTGAGATGGGGGAGTACAATGAGCAGTTCTTC,CATSEMGEYNEQFF
many,TRBV18,TRBJ2-5,NA,TGTGCCAGCTCACCACCGTCCCAAGAGACCCAGTACTTC,CASSPPSQETQYF
many,TRBV28,TRBJ2-7,TRBD1,TGTGCCAGCAGCCCGGGACAGGGGGCGCAGTCCTACGAGCAGTACTTC,CASSPGQGAQSYEQYF
many,TRBV7-9,TRBJ2-5,NA,TGTGCCAGCAGTGTTGCCGGGACCCAAGAGACCCAGTACTTC,CASSVAGTQETQYF
many,TRBV24-1,TRBJ2-2,TRBD1,TGTGCCACCAGTGACCCGGGACAGCTCACCGGGGAGCTGTTTTTT,CATSDPGQLTGELFF
many,TRBV7-2,TRBJ2-7,TRBD2,TGTGCCAGCAGCTTAGCGGGACTAGCTGCTAACGAGCAGTACTTC,CASSLAGLAANEQYF
NA,TRBV20-1,TRBJ2-7,NA,TGCAGTGCTAGACTGACGACCGAGCAGTACTTC,CSARLTTEQYF
many,TRBV20-1,TRBJ2-3,TRBD2,TGCAGTGCTAGTGGGGACACTAGCGGGAGAACAGATACGCAGTATTTT,CSASGDTSGRTDTQYF
few,TRBV28,TRBJ2-7,NA,TGTGCCAGCAGTTTGGGGGGACCCCTCTCCTACGAGCAGTACTTC,CASSLGGPLSYEQYF
medium-sized,TRBV29-1,TRBJ2-7,NA,TGCAGCGCCTACAGGTCGGGCTACGAGCAGTACTTC,CSAYRSGYEQYF
NA,TRBV7-2,TRBJ2-5,TRBD1,TGTGCCAGCAGCTTAGATCCTCTGGCAGGGGGTCAGAGGGAGACCCAGTACTTC,CASSLDPLAGGQRETQYF
many,TRBV19,TRBJ2-3,TRBD1,TGTGCCAGTAGTCCGGGACAGGAGGCAGATACGCAGTATTTT,CASSPGQEADTQYF
large,TRBV28,TRBJ1-1,NA,TGTGCCAGCAGTCCCGACAGGATGAACACTGAAGCTTTCTTT,CASSPDRMNTEAFF
NA,TRBV5-1,TRBJ1-2,NA,TGCGCCAGCAGCTTGTTGGAGGAAGGAAGCTATGGCTACACCTTC,CASSLLEEGSYGYTF
many,TRBV20-1,TRBJ2-5,NA,TGCAGTGCCCCGACCCGGACGGTTCAAGAGACCCAGTACTTC,CSAPTRTVQETQYF
many,TRBV14,TRBJ2-5,NA,TGTGCCAGCAGCCGGACAGTTGGCCAAGAGACCCAGTACTTC,CASSRTVGQETQYF
many,TRBV18,TRBJ2-2,NA,TGTGCCAGCTCACCGGGGACGAACACCGGGGAGCTGTTTTTT,CASSPGTNTGELFF
many,TRBV6-5,TRBJ1-2,TRBD1,TGTGCCAGCAGTTACGGACAGGGAAGAGGCTACACCTTC,CASSYGQGRGYTF
medium-sized,TRBV24-1,TRBJ2-1,TRBD2,TGTGCCACCAGTGTTAGCGGGATCTACAATGAGCAGTTCTTC,CATSVSGIYNEQFF
medium-sized,TRBV20-1,TRBJ2-6,TRBD1,TGCAGTGCTAGAGATTGGACAGGCCGAAGCTCTGGGGCCAACGTCCTGACTTTC,CSARDWTGRSSGANVLTF
NA,TRBV2,TRBJ2-3,TRBD2,TGTGCCAGCAGTGAACTAGCGGGAAGCACAGATACGCAGTATTTT,CASSELAGSTDTQYF